Listed below are T cell receptor beta chains from one sample, sequenced in a study of beta chain features in type 1 diabetes. Here immunoSEQ multiplex PCR was the method, and the copy in TCRdb shows in-frame clones only, minus some. The data show around 430,000 clones, with approximately 28% seen just once and 0.05% to 0.07% held by the top ten. The sample consisted of naive CD4+ T cells from blood. These receptors were obtained from a man aged 18 to 29 in good health. Both conserved end residues are part of each CDR3.

v_call	cdr3_length	j_call	cdr3_aa
TRBV28	16	TRBJ1-2	CASSFPQVPLGYGYTF
TRBV18	17	TRBJ2-1	CASSPFGLPALNNEQFF
TRBV30	13	TRBJ2-5	CAWGAARLETQYF
TRBV5-1	16	TRBJ1-1	CASSLAGRNSEREAFF
TRBV30	14	TRBJ2-1	CAWSVGGPYNEQFF
TRBV7-2	12	TRBJ2-3	CASSRAADTQYF
TRBV30	13	TRBJ1-4	CAWSGDLREKLFF
TRBV30	13	TRBJ2-3	CAWSRGFGDTQYF
TRBV7-9	15	TRBJ2-6	CASSLQGAGANVLTF
TRBV6-5	14	TRBJ1-1	CASSYSGGSTEAFF
TRBV4-3	20	TRBJ2-6	CASSQDVVRGRNSGANVLTF
TRBV7-9	12	TRBJ1-2	CASSSARGSYTF
TRBV28	11	TRBJ2-2	CASSLTGELFF
TRBV19	14	TRBJ2-2	CASSILVDTGELFF
TRBV30	15	TRBJ2-1	CAWRKGLAGYNEQFF
TRBV5-6	14	TRBJ2-1	CASSLDFRDNEQFF
TRBV29-1	16	TRBJ2-1	CSVIEASASSYNEQFF
TRBV1	13	TRBJ2-7	CTSSLRRGYEQYF
TRBV6-1	15	TRBJ2-7	CASSRRGREVYEQYF
TRBV30	16	TRBJ1-4	CAWRYPYLAVNEKLFF
TRBV5-1	14	TRBJ2-1	CASSWSSSYNEQFF
TRBV4-3	12	TRBJ2-1	CASSLNSDEQFF
TRBV25-1	16	TRBJ2-7	CASSSPRTGLTYEQYF
TRBV9	13	TRBJ1-2	CASSTTGFYGYTF
TRBV29-1	14	TRBJ2-2	CSVLGPTVSGELFF
TRBV30	13	TRBJ1-5	CAWSGERLQPQHF
TRBV5-3	18	TRBJ2-3	CARSQHPRRLANIDTQYF
TRBV7-6	14	TRBJ1-1	CASSLADRGTEAFF
TRBV15	12	TRBJ2-3	CATSRELRAQYF
TRBV7-9	13	TRBJ1-1	CASSLVGNTEAFF
TRBV15	13	TRBJ2-5	CATNPAGRETQYF
TRBV10-3	12	TRBJ2-2	CAISAVGRELFF
TRBV2	15	TRBJ2-3	CASSFPGTGTDTQYF
TRBV9	18	TRBJ2-2	CASSVDPGSSANTGELFF
TRBV11-2	12	TRBJ1-2	CASSGGNYGYTF
TRBV6-5	11	TRBJ2-1	CASMRNNEQFF
TRBV30	13	TRBJ1-1	CAWTVWGRTEAFF
TRBV5-6	15	TRBJ1-1	CASSVRDAENTEAFF
TRBV30	11	TRBJ1-2	CAWSGGYGYTF
TRBV29-1	13	TRBJ1-2	CSVDVAGRYGYTF
TRBV7-2	16	TRBJ2-5	CASSSLGQGWQETQYF
TRBV18	12	TRBJ2-7	CASSTDGGGQYF
TRBV4-2	15	TRBJ2-3	CASSQDADREDTQYF
TRBV4-1	16	TRBJ2-1	CASSPRLAGVYNEQFF
TRBV5-1	17	TRBJ2-5	CASSLYLIQASQETQYF
TRBV30	13	TRBJ2-7	CAWSVGRAYEQYF
TRBV30	13	TRBJ2-7	CAWRDGISYEQYF
TRBV10-3	14	TRBJ2-1	CAISNRGNYNEQFF
TRBV6-5	14	TRBJ2-5	CASRLGVLGETQYF
TRBV9	13	TRBJ2-3	CASSVGVTDTQYF
TRBV4-3	13	TRBJ2-1	CASSQAALDEQFF